Sequencing of this T cell receptor beta chain was carried out in a study of CXCR3-negative and CXCR3-positive naive CD8 T cells. General observations from the study: CXCR3-positive naive cells carried more hydrophobic TRB CDR3s than CXCR3-negative ones. Memory, not naive, CXCR3-negative and CXCR3-positive cells differed in TRBV-TRBJ usage. Diversity ran similarly high across both naive subsets but far lower in memory CD8+ cells.

Per germline, CDR1 SGHRS and CDR2 YFSETQ. The CDR3 spans 13 residues. The naive CD8+ gate required CD45RO-CCR7+CD27+CD95- phenotype. On this clonotype: Its matching antigen is unknown.

The libraries of TRB cDNA were constructed through 5' RACE using UMI labels. Reprocessing the 5' RACE reads, TCRdb reports a single entry for every CDR3 protein and omits DNA. In total, the table holds 100,000 or so distinct CDR3 sequences. This sequence joins TRBV5-1 and TRBJ1-2. This TCR was recovered from a human donor in good health. Some clones in this sample may be carry-over from other donors' samples. Sequenced sample: naive CXCR3+ CD8+ T cells from blood. Stated subset: CD45RO-CCR7+CD27+CD95- naive CD8+ T cells expressing CXCR3 (TNR3+). CDR3 protein: CASSLVDGDGYTF.